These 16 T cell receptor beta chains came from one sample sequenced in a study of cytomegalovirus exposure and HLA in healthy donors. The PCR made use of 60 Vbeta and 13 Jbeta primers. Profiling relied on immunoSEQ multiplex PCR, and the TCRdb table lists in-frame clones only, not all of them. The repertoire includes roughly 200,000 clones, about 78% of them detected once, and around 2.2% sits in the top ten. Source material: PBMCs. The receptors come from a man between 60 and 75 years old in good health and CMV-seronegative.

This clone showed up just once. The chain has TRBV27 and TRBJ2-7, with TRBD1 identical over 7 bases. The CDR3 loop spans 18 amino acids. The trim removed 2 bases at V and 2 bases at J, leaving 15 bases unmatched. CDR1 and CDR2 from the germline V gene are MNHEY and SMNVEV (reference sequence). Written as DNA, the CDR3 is TGTGCCAGCAGTTTAAAGGGTGGTCCCGGGCAGGGGGCCTACGAGCAGTACTTC. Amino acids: CASSLKGGPGQGAYEQYF.

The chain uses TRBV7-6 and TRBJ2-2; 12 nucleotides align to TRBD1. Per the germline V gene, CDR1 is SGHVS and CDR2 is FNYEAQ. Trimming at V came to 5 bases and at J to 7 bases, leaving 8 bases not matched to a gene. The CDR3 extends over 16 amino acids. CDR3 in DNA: TGTGCCAGCAGCCCTCCGGGACAGGGGGCGGTCGGGGAGCTGTTTTTT. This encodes CASSPPGQGAVGELFF.

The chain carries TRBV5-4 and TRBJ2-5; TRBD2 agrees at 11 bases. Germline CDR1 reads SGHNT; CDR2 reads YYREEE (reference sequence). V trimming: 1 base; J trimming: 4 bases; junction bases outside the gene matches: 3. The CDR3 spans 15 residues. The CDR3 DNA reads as TGTGCCAGCAGCTTGAGGGGACTAGCGGTAGAGACCCAGTACTTC. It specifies CASSLRGLAVETQYF.

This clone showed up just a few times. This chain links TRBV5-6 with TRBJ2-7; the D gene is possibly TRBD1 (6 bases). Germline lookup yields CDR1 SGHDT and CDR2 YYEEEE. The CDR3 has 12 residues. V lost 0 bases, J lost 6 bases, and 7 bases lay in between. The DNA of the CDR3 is TGTGCCAGCAGCTTGGGGGGGCGCGAGCAGTACTTC. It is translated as CASSLGGREQYF. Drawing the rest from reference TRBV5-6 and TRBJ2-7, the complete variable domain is DAGVTQSPTHLIKTRGQQVTLRCSPKSGHDTVSWYQQALGQGPQFIFQYYEEEERQRGNFPDRFSGHQFPNYSSELNVNALLLGDSALYLCASSLGGREQYFGPGTRLTVT.

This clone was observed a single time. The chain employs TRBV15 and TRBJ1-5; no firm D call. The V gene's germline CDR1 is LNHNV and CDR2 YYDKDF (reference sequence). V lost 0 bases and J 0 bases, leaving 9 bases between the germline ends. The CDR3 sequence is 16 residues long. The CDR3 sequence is CATSRDLGDSNQPQHF. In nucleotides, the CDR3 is TGTGCCACCAGCAGAGATCTGGGAGATAGCAATCAGCCCCAGCATTTT. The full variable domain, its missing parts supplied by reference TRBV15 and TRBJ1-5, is DAMVIQNPRYQVTQFGKPVTLSCSQTLNHNVMYWYQQKSSQAPKLLFHYYDKDFNNEADTPDNFQSRRPNTSFCFLDIRSPGLGDTAMYLCATSRDLGDSNQPQHFGDGTRLSIL.

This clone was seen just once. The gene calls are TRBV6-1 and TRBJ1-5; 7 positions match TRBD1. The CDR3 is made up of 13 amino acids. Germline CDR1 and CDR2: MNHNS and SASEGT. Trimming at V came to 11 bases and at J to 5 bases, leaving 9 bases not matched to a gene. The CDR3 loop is CASGGGKDQPQHF. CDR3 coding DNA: TGTGCCTCGGGAGGGGGCAAGGATCAGCCCCAGCATTTT.

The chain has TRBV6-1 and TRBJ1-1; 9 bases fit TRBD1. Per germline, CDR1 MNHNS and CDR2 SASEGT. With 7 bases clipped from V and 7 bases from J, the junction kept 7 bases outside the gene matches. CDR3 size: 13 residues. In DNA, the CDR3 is TGTGCCAGCATCGGGACAGGGAGATTTGAAGCTTTCTTT. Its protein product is CASIGTGRFEAFF.

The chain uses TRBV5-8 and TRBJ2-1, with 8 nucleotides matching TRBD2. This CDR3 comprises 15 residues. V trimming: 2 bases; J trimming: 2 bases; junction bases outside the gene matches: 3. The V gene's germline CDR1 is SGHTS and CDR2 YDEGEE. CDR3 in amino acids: CASSLSGGAYNEQFF. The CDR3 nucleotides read TGTGCCAGCAGCTTATCGGGGGGGGCCTACAATGAGCAGTTCTTC.

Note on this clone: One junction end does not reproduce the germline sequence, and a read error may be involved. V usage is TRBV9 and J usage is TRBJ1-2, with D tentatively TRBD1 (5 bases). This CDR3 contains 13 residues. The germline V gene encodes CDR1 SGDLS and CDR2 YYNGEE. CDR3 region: CASSVDPGFGYPF. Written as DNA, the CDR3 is TGTGCCAGCAGCGTAGATCCAGGGTTTGGCTACCCCTTC.

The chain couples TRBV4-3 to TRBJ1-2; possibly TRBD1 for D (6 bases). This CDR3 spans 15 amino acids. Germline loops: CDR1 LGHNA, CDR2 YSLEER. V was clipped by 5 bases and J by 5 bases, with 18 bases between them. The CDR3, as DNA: TGCGCCAGCAGCACCCGCAGGGGTGTTAGGTATGGCTACACCTTC. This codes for CASSTRRGVRYGYTF.

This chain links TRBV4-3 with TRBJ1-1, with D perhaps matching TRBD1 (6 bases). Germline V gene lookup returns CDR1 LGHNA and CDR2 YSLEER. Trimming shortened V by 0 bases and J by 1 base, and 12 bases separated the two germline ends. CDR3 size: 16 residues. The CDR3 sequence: CASSQDMGTPNTEAFF. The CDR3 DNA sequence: TGCGCCAGCAGCCAAGATATGGGGACACCGAACACTGAAGCTTTCTTT.

In nucleotides, the CDR3 is TGTGCCAGCAGCTCGACAGAGAACACTGAAGCTTTCTTT. Translated, it gives CASSSTENTEAFF. The V call is TRBV5-4, the J call TRBJ1-1; D is perhaps TRBD1 (5 bases). Per germline, CDR1 SGHNT and CDR2 YYREEE (reference sequence). This CDR3 spans 13 amino acids. The V gene lost 3 bases and the J gene lost 1 base, with 7 bases spanning the gap. The variable domain in full, completed from reference TRBV5-4 and TRBJ1-1, reads ETGVTQSPTHLIKTRGQQVTLRCSSQSGHNTVSWYQQALGQGPQFIFQYYREEENGRGNFPPRFSGLQFPNYSSELNVNALELDDSALYLCASSSTENTEAFFGQGTRLTVV.

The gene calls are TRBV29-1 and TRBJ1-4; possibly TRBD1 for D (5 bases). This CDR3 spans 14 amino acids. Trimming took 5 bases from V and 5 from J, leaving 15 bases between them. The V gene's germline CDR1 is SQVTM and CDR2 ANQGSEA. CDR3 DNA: TGCAGCGTTCGGAGGGGTAGGGACAATGAAAAACTGTTTTTT. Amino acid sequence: CSVRRGRDNEKLFF.

The CDR3 here is CASSSGQGGYTF. The CDR3 nucleotides read TGTGCCAGCAGTTCGGGACAGGGAGGCTACACCTTC. This rearrangement joins TRBV25-1 to TRBJ1-2; 9 bases map to TRBD1. The V gene end was trimmed by 5 bases and the J gene end by 8 bases; junction bases not matched to a gene: 3. Germline V gene data show CDR1 as MGHDK and CDR2 as SYGVNS. The CDR3 is 12 residues long.

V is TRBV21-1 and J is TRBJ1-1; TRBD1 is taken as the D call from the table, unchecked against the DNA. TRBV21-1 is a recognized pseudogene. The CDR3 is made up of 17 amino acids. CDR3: CASSNRSDRTENTEAFF. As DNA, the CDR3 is TGTGCCAGCAGCAATCGGTCCGACCGGACAGAGAACACTGAAGCTTTCTTT.

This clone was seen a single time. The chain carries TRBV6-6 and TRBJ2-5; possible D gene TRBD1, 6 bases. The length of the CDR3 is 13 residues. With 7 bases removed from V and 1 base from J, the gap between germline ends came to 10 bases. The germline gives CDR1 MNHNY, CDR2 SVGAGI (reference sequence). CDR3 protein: CASKDRTQETQYF. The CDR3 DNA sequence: TGTGCCAGCAAAGACAGGACCCAAGAGACCCAGTACTTC.